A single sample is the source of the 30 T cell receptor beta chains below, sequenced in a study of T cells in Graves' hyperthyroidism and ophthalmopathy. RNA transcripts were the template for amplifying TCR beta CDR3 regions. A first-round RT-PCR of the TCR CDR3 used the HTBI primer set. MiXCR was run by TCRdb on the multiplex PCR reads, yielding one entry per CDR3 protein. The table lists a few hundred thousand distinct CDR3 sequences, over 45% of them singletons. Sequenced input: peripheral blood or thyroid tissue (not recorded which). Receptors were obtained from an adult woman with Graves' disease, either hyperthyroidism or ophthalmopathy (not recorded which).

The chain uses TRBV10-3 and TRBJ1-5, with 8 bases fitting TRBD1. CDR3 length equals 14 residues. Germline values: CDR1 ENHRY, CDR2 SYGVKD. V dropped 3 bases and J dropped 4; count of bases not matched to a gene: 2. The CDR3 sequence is CAISEGDRNQPQHF. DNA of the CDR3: TGTGCCATCAGTGAAGGGGACAGGAATCAGCCCCAGCATTTT.

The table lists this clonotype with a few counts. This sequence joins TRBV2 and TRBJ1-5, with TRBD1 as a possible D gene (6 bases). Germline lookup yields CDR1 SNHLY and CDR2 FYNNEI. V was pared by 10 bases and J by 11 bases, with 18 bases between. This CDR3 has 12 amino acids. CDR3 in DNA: TGTGCCACCCGGGACACCGGGAAGACCCAGCATTTT. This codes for CATRDTGKTQHF.

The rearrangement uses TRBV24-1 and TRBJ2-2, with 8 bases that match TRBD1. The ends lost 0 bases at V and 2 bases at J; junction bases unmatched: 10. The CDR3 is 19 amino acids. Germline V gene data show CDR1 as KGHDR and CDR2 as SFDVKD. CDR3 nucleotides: TGTGCCACCAGTGATTTGCAAGGCAGGGGGCCGGATAACACCGGGGAGCTGTTTTTT. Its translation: CATSDLQGRGPDNTGELFF.

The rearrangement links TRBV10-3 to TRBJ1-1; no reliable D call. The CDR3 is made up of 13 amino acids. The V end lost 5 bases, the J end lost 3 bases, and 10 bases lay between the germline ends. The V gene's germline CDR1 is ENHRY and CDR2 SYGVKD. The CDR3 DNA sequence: TGTGCCATCAGTTTGATGGGCGACACTGAAGCTTTCTTT. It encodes CAISLMGDTEAFF.

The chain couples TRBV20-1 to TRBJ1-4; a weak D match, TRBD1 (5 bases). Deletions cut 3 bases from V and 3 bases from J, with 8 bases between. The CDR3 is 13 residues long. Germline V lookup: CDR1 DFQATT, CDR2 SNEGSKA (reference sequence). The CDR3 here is CSARGGANEKLFF. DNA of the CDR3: TGCAGTGCTAGGGGGGGGGCTAATGAAAAACTGTTTTTT.

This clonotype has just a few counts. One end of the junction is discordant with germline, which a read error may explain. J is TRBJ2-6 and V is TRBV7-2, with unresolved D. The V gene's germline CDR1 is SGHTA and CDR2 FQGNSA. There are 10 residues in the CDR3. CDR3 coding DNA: TGTGCCAGCAGCAACGACACTGAAGCTTTC. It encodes CASSNDTEAF.

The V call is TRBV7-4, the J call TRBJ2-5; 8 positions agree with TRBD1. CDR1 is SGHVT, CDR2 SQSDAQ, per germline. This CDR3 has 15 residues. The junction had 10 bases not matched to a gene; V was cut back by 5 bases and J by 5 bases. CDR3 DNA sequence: TGTGCCAGCAGCGTGTATGGACAGGGCGGCGAGACCCAGTACTTC. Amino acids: CASSVYGQGGETQYF.

The chain's CDR3 is CASSPDRAMHGELFF. DNA of the CDR3: TGTGCCAGCAGTCCGGACAGGGCTATGCACGGGGAGCTGTTTTTT. V gene TRBV2 combines with J gene TRBJ2-2; 8 nucleotides line up with TRBD1. The germline V gene encodes CDR1 SNHLY and CDR2 FYNNEI. This CDR3 is 15 amino acids long. The V and J ends lost 5 bases and 7 bases, in that order; junction bases with no gene match: 9.

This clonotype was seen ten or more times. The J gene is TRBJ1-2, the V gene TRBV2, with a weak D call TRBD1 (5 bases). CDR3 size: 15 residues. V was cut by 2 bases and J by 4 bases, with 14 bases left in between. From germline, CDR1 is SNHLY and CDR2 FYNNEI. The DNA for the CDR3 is TGTGCCAGCAGTGAAATGGGACGGCCGACCTATGGCTACACCTTC. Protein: CASSEMGRPTYGYTF.

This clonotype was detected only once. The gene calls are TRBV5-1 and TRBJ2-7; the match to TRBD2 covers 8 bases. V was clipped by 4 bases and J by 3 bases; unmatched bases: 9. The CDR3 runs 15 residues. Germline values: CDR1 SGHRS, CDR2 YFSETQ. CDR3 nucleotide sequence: TGCGCCAGCAGCAGCAGGGTGGCGGGAGGCTACGAGCAGTACTTC. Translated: CASSSRVAGGYEQYF.

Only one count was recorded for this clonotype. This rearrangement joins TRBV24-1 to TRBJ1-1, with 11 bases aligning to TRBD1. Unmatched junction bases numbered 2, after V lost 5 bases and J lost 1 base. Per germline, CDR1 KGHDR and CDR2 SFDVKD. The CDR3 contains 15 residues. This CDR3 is CATSAGQGANTEAFF. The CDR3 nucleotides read TGTGCCACCAGTGCTGGACAGGGGGCGAACACTGAAGCTTTCTTT.

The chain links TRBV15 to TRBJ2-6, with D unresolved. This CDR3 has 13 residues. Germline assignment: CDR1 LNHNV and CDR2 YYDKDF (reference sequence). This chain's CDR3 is CTRKGSGANVLTF. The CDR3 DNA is TGTACGCGAAAAGGATCCGGGGCCAACGTCCTGACTTTC. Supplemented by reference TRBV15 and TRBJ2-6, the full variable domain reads DAMVIQNPRYQVTQFGKPVTLSCSQTLNHNVMYWYQQKSSQAPKLLFHYYDKDFNNEADTPDNFQSRRPNTSFCFLDIRSPGLGDTAMYLCTRKGSGANVLTFGAGSRLTVL.

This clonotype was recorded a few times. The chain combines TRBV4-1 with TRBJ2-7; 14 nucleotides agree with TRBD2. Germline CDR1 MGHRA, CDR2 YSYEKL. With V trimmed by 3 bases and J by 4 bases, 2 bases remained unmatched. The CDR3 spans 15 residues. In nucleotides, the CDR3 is TGCGCCAGCAGCCATCGACTAGCGGGAGGGTACGAGCAGTACTTC. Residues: CASSHRLAGGYEQYF.

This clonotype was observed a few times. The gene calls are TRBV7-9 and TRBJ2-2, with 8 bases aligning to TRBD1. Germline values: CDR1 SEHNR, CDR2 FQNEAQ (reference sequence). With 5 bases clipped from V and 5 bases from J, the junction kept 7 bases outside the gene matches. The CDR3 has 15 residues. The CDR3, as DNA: TGTGCCAGCAGCACCACAGGGGGTCAGACCGGGGAGCTGTTTTTT. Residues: CASSTTGGQTGELFF.

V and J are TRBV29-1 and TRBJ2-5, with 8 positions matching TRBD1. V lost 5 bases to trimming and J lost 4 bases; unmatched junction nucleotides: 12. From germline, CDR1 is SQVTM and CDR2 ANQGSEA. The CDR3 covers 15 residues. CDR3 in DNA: TGCAGCGTTTCAAGACAGGGGAGCGGCTCAGAGACCCAGTACTTC. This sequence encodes CSVSRQGSGSETQYF.

In DNA, the CDR3 is TGCAGCGTCGCCGGGACGGGGGGTACTAATGAAAAACTGTTTTTT. Amino acids: CSVAGTGGTNEKLFF. V is TRBV29-1 and J is TRBJ1-4; maybe TRBD1 (5 bases). Trimming left V 6 bases short and J 2 bases short, with 16 bases between. CDR1 and CDR2 (germline): SQVTM, ANQGSEA. The CDR3 spans 15 residues.

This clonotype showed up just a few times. CDR3 region: CASSPRWPSSYEQYF. The CDR3 bases are TGCGCCAGCAGCCCGAGGTGGCCGAGCTCCTACGAGCAGTACTTC. The chain employs TRBV5-1 and TRBJ2-7; D is unclear. Trimming removed 4 bases at V and 0 bases at J, with 14 bases between. The CDR3 length is 15 residues. CDR1 and CDR2 from the germline V gene are SGHRS and YFSETQ.

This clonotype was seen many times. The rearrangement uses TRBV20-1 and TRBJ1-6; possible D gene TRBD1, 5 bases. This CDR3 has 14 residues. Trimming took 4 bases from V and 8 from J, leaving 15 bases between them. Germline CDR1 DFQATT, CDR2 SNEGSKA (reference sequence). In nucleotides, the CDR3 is TGCAGTGCTAAAAGGGGACCAGTGGATTCACCCCTCCACTTT. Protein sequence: CSAKRGPVDSPLHF.

CDR3 region: CASSLPGGNFYGYTF. Written as DNA, the CDR3 is TGTGCCAGCAGTTTACCAGGGGGCAATTTCTATGGCTACACCTTC. V usage is TRBV28 and J usage is TRBJ1-2, with TRBD1 identical over 8 bases. The V gene end was trimmed by 2 bases and the J gene end by 4 bases; junction bases not matched to a gene: 6. CDR1 is MDHEN, CDR2 SYDVKM, per germline. The CDR3 consists of 15 residues.

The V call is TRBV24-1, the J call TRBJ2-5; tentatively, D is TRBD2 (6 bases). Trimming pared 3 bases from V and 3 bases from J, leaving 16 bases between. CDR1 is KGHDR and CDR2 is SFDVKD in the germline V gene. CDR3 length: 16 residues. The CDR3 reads CATSDHSGRREETQYF. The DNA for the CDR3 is TGTGCCACCAGTGATCATTCCGGGCGGAGGGAAGAGACCCAGTACTTC.

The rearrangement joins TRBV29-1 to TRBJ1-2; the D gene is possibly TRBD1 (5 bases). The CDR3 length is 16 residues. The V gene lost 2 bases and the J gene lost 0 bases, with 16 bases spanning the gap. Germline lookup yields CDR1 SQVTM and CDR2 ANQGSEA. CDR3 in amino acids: CSVERSGSVSNYGYTF. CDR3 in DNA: TGCAGCGTTGAAAGGTCAGGGTCAGTCTCTAACTATGGCTACACCTTC.

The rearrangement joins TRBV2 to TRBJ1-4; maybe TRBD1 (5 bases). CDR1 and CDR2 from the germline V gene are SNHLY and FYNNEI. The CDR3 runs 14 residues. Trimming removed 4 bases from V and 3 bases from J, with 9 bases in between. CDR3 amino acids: CASSGLGANEKLFF. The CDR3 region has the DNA TGTGCCAGCAGTGGGCTGGGGGCTAATGAAAAACTGTTTTTT.

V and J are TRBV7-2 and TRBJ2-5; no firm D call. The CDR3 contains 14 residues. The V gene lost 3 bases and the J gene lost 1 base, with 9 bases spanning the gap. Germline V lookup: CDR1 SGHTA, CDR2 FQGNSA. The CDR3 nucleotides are TGTGCCAGCAGCTTCGTCGAAATCCAAGAGACCCAGTACTTC. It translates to CASSFVEIQETQYF.

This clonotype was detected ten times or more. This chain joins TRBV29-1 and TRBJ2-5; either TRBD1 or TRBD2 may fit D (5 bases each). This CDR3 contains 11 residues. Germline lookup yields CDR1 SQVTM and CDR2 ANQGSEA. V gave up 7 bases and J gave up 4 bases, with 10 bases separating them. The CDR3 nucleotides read TGCAGCGCACCGGGACCAGAGACCCAGTACTTC. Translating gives CSAPGPETQYF.

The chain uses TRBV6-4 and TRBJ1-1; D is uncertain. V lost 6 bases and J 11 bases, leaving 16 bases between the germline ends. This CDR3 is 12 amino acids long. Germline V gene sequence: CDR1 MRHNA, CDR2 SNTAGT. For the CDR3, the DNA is TGTGCCAGCAGCTTAATGTCCTCGAGGGCTTTCTTT. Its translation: CASSLMSSRAFF.

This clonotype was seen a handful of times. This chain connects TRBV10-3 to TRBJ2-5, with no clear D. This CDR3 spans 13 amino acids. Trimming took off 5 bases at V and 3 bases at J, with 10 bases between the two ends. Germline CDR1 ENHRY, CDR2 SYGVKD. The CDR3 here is CAISPGREETQYF. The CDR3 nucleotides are TGTGCCATCAGTCCGGGCCGCGAAGAGACCCAGTACTTC.

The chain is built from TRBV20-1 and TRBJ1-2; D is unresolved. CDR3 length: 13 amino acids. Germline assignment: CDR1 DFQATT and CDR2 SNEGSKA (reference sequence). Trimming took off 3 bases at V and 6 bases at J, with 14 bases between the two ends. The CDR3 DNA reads TGCAGTGCTAGGATCGGGGAGATCGATGGCTACACCTTC. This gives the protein CSARIGEIDGYTF.

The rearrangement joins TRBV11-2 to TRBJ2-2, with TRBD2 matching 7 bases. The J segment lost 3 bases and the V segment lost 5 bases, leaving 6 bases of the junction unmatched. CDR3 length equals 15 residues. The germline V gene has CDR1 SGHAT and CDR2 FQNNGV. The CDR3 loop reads CASSRTSGDTGELFF. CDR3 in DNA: TGTGCCAGCAGCCGGACGAGCGGGGACACCGGGGAGCTGTTTTTT.

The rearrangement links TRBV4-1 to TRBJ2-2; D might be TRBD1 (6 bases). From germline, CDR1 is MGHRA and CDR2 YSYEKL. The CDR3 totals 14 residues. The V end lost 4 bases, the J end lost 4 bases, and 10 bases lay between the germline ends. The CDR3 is CASSRRGVTGELFF. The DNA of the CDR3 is TGCGCCAGCAGCCGCAGGGGCGTCACCGGGGAGCTGTTTTTT.

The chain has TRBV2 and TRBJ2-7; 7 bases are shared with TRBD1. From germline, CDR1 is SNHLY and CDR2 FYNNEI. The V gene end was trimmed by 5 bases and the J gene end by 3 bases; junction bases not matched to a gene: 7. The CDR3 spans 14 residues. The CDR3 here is CASSIQDRNYEQYF. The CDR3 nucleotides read TGTGCCAGCAGTATTCAGGACAGGAACTACGAGCAGTACTTC.